Below, one T cell receptor (beta chain) is given with its context. Ages ranged from roughly 18 to 100 years, with residence in 24 US areas. This CDR3 is built from 14 residues. J gave up 7 bases and V 5 bases, and 10 bases lay outside the gene matches. Germline V lookup: CDR1 LGHNT, CDR2 FRNRAP. The data stem from a study of blood T cell repertoires in COVID-19. The overall study: COVID-19 samples collected from the United States, Italy and Spain covered acute and convalescent phases. Sources were T cells, B-cell-depleted T cells, or PBMCs; the material itself was cDNA or gDNA.

Measured with immunoSEQ multiplex PCR; TCRdb has only the in-frame clones, and not every one. The sample records more than 300,000 clones, 80% to 95% being singletons. Sequencing was carried out using PBMCs or T cells enriched from blood (not recorded which). The sequence was obtained from a woman aged 40 to 55 who had been exposed to COVID-19. The chain carries TRBV12-5 and TRBJ2-5, with TRBD2 identical over 7 bases. The CDR3 sequence: CASGRGLCPGTQYF. CDR3 nucleotide sequence: TGTGCTAGTGGTAGGGGACTATGCCCGGGGACCCAGTACTTC.